This entry is about one TCR beta chain. Its antigen is as yet unknown. This CDR3 comprises 15 residues. The V and J ends lost 5 bases and 6 bases respectively, with 17 bases between them. CDR1 is MDHEN and CDR2 is SYDVKM in the germline V gene. This sample stems from a study of cytomegalovirus exposure and HLA in healthy donors. The PCR ran on 60 Vbeta and 13 Jbeta primers. Per the study methods: Roughly 11 million of the roughly 80 million unique TCR beta chains counted in a later analysis were shared. Sequencing used immunoSEQ multiplex PCR; TCRdb keeps in-frame clones, though not all of them. That table is the source of V, J and clone size, and D and trimming were worked out from the DNA. The sample holds roughly 160,000 clones; 82% are singletons and the top ten take over 8.5%. Overall study findings and caveats: A later analysis reportedly identified an Asian-associated ancestry cluster as carrying fewer N-insertions than the roughly 700-donor mean. Most of the CMV-associated TCR beta chains (in a later analysis) appeared to be HLA-restricted. Researchers reported in a later analysis that a missense DCLRE1C variant was tied to TCR beta V- and J-gene trimming.

The genes are TRBV28 and TRBJ1-5; no clear D gene. Sequencing used PBMCs. This TCR was sampled from a man aged 50 to 59 in good health and CMV-seropositive. CDR3 loop: CASSQISLMPQPQHF. CDR3 DNA: TGTGCCAGCAGTCAAATAAGCCTAATGCCTCAGCCCCAGCATTTT.